The 10 T cell receptor beta chains in this list originate from one sample, sequenced in a study of radiotherapy plus CTLA-4 blockade in lung cancer. Generated by immunoSEQ multiplex PCR, the TCRdb table keeps only in-frame clones and is missing some. This table has about 110,000 clones, around 84% appearing once. The sequencing here drew on peripheral blood, taken from a patient treated with radiotherapy plus ipilimumab. Every receptor here comes from a human donor with non-small cell lung cancer that progressed on radiotherapy plus ipilimumab. Some clones in this sample may be carry-over from other donors' samples.

This rearrangement joins TRBV28 to TRBJ2-5; TRBD2 matches at 8 bases. The CDR3 consists of 16 residues. The V and J ends lost 6 bases and 3 bases, in that order; junction bases with no gene match: 12. CDR1 and CDR2 (germline): MDHEN, SYDVKM. This CDR3 reads CASSYLLAGWEETQYF. CDR3 bases: TGTGCCAGCAGCTACCTTCTAGCGGGTTGGGAAGAGACCCAGTACTTC.

This clone has a single count. The chain recombines TRBV2 with TRBJ2-7; D tentatively reads TRBD1 or TRBD2 (6 bases each). CDR3 length equals 15 residues. V lost 2 bases and J 2 bases, leaving 13 bases between the germline ends. The germline CDR1 and CDR2 sequences are SNHLY and FYNNEI. CDR3: CASSETGAAPYEQYF. Written as DNA, the CDR3 is TGTGCCAGCAGTGAAACGGGGGCCGCCCCCTACGAGCAGTACTTC. The entire variable domain, with the rest obtained from reference TRBV2 and TRBJ2-7, is as follows: EPEVTQTPSHQVTQMGQEVILRCVPISNHLYFYWYRQILGQKVEFLVSFYNNEISEKSEIFDDQFSVERPDGSNFTLKIRSTKLEDSAMYFCASSETGAAPYEQYFGPGTRLTVT.

The rearrangement uses TRBV15 and TRBJ1-4, with a possible D match to TRBD1 (6 bases). The germline gives CDR1 LNHNV, CDR2 YYDKDF (reference sequence). The CDR3 spans 16 residues. V was trimmed by 1 base and J by 7 bases, leaving 16 bases between them. DNA of the CDR3: TGTGCCACCAGCAGAGGACCCCCCCTCAGGGGTGAAAAACTGTTTTTT. This translates into CATSRGPPLRGEKLFF.

The chain employs TRBV5-1 and TRBJ2-5; the match to TRBD2 covers 12 bases. Germline CDR1 and CDR2: SGHRS and YFSETQ. V was clipped by 4 bases and J by 1 base; unmatched bases: 8. CDR3 length: 17 amino acids. For the CDR3, the DNA is TGCGCCAGCAGCCGGACTAGCGGGATTTACTTCCAAGAGACCCAGTACTTC. It is translated as CASSRTSGIYFQETQYF.

This chain links TRBV10-3 with TRBJ2-3; TRBD2 might be the D (7 bases). The CDR3 covers 15 residues. Germline V gene lookup returns CDR1 ENHRY and CDR2 SYGVKD. V shed 3 bases and J shed 5 bases, with 15 bases lying between them. CDR3 sequence (DNA): TGTGCCATCAGTGATACGGGGGGCGAGGGAGATACGCAGTATTTT. It is translated as CAISDTGGEGDTQYF.

The genes are TRBV11-2 and TRBJ2-7; TRBD1 agrees at 8 bases. Unmatched junction bases numbered 7, after V lost 3 bases and J lost 6 bases. The CDR3 is made up of 14 amino acids. The germline V gene has CDR1 SGHAT and CDR2 FQNNGV. Written as DNA, the CDR3 is TGTGCCAGCAGCTTTGGCAGGGGGCTTTCCGAGCAGTACTTC. Translated: CASSFGRGLSEQYF.

This clone was detected only once. The CDR3 region is CASSERTGMNTEAFF. In nucleotides, the CDR3 is TGTGCCAGCAGCGAAAGAACGGGAATGAACACTGAAGCTTTCTTT. This sequence joins TRBV5-4 and TRBJ1-1; no definite D call. CDR1 and CDR2 from the germline V gene are SGHNT and YYREEE (reference sequence). With 4 bases removed from V and 0 bases from J, the gap between germline ends came to 13 bases. This CDR3 has 15 amino acids.

V gene TRBV27 combines with J gene TRBJ1-5, with 7 nucleotides matching TRBD1. The germline gives CDR1 MNHEY, CDR2 SMNVEV (reference sequence). The CDR3 is made up of 15 amino acids. With 6 bases clipped from V and 5 bases from J, the junction kept 10 bases outside the gene matches. Here the CDR3 reads CASSRDSPLHQPQHF. The DNA for the CDR3 is TGTGCCAGCAGCCGGGACAGTCCCCTACATCAGCCCCAGCATTTT.

This clone has a single count. The chain is built from TRBV7-3 and TRBJ2-2, with D perhaps TRBD2 (5 bases). V lost 3 bases and J lost 7, with 9 bases in between. The CDR3 is made up of 13 amino acids. The V gene's germline CDR1 is SGHTA and CDR2 FQGTGA. The CDR3 DNA follows: TGTGCCAGCAGCTTCGCCCGGGGCGGGGAGCTGTTTTTT. It encodes CASSFARGGELFF.

The chain carries TRBV5-1 and TRBJ2-5, with 12 bases lining up with TRBD2. The germline V gene has CDR1 SGHRS and CDR2 YFSETQ. V trimming: 9 bases; J trimming: 4 bases; junction bases outside the gene matches: 7. This CDR3 has 14 amino acids. CDR3 nucleotides: TGCGCCACCCGGACTAGCGGGGAGGGAGAGACCCAGTACTTC. Its protein is CATRTSGEGETQYF. The full variable domain, in which reference TRBV5-1 and TRBJ2-5 provide the parts outside the CDR3, is KAGVTQTPRYLIKTRGQQVTLSCSPISGHRSVSWYQQTPGQGLQFLFEYFSETQRNKGNFPGRFSGRQFSNSRSEMNVSTLELGDSALYLCATRTSGEGETQYFGPGTRLLVL.